This T cell receptor (beta chain) was identified during a study of a mutant IDH1 vaccine in newly diagnosed glioma. Study in general: The initiation of vaccination occurred 4-6 weeks after radiotherapy alone, or with temozolomide cycles.

Time point of the sample: week 35, safety follow-up. Every vaccine dose comprised 300 ug of mutant IDH1 20-mer peptide plus topical imiquimod. Weeks 1, 3, 5, 7, 11, 15, 19 and 23 were when patients received their eight vaccinations. Tumors from donors were new WHO grade 3 or 4 IDH1-mutant astrocytomas with ATRX loss. The CDR3 runs to 15 residues. Trimming took off 6 bases at V and 0 bases at J, with 12 bases between the two ends. Germline values: CDR1 MNHEY, CDR2 SVGAGI. Findings and caveats of the study: Of all patients, roughly 93% showed vaccine-induced immune responses.

In the case of this clone: The antigen remains unidentified.

Libraries were prepared by immunoSEQ multiplex PCR; TCRdb keeps only in-frame clonotypes and omits some of them. The sample comprises approximately 43,000 clones, around 89% of which are singletons, and approximately 1.6% rests with the top ten. The V call is TRBV6-5, the J call TRBJ1-5, with D hard to call. The sample here was PBMCs, taken from a glioma patient whose treatment included an IDH1 peptide vaccine. The sequence came from a man aged 40-49 years with glioma. In DNA form, the CDR3 reads TGTGCCAGCAGGCTTAGCCAGCATAGCAATCAGCCCCAGCATTTT. Translating it yields CASRLSQHSNQPQHF.